This TCR beta chain came from a study of T cells in Graves' hyperthyroidism and ophthalmopathy. This clonotype has a handful of counts. Its antigen is as yet unknown. Study-level findings and limits: A model of 13 V-J features distinguished ophthalmopathy from stable hyperthyroidism.

The CDR3 runs to 13 residues. Germline trimming cut 3 bases from V and 4 bases from J; bases unmatched to any gene: 3. Germline V gives CDR1 SGHRS, CDR2 YFSETQ. Amplified TCR beta CDR3 regions derived from RNA transcripts. TCR CDR3 underwent first-round RT-PCR with the HTBI primer set. Using its own MiXCR run on the multiplex PCR reads, TCRdb lists one record per CDR3 protein. The sample yields hundreds of thousands of distinct CDR3 sequences, 46% seen once. The J gene is TRBJ1-2, the V gene TRBV5-1; the match to TRBD1 covers 7 bases. The receptor's source is a woman between 18 and 29 years old with Graves' hyperthyroidism. Sequencing was performed on peripheral blood or thyroid tissue (not recorded which). The CDR3 sequence: CASSWGTAYGYTF. For the CDR3, the DNA is TGCGCCAGCAGCTGGGGGACAGCCTATGGCTACACCTTC.